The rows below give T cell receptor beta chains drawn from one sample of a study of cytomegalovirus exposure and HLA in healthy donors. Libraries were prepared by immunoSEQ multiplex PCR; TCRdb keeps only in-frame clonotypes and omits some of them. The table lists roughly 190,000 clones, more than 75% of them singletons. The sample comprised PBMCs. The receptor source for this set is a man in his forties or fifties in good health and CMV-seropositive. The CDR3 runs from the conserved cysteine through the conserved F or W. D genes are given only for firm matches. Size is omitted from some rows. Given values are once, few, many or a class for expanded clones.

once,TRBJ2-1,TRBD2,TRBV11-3,CASSSRGLANEQFF,TGTGCCAGCAGCTCCCGGGGACTAGCAAATGAGCAGTTCTTC
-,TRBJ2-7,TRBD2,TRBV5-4,CASSLDAGGLYEQYF,TGTGCCAGCAGCTTGGATGCGGGGGGATTATACGAGCAGTACTTC
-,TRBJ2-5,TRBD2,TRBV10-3,CAISSPVGGGETQYF,TGTGCCATCAGTTCCCCGGTGGGGGGGGGAGAGACCCAGTACTTC
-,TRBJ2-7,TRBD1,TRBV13,CASSRDRGHEQYF,TGTGCCAGCAGTCGGGACAGGGGACACGAGCAGTACTTC
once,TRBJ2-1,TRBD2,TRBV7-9,CSSSPPAGAPSYNEQFF,TGTTCCAGCAGCCCCCCGGCGGGAGCTCCCTCCTACAATGAGCAGTTCTTC
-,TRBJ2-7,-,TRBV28,CASLQTTPYEQYF,TGTGCCAGCCTCCAGACTACCCCGTACGAGCAGTACTTC
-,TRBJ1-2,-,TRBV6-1,CASSPTPNYGYTF,TGTGCCAGCAGCCCAACACCGAACTATGGCTACACCTTC
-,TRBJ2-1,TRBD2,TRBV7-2,CASSRGTSDEQFF,TGTGCCAGCAGCCGCGGGACTAGCGATGAGCAGTTCTTC
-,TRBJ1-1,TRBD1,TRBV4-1,CASSQRDRVNTEAFF,TGCGCCAGCAGCCAGAGGGACAGGGTTAACACTGAAGCTTTCTTT
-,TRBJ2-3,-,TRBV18,CASSPDRTDTQYF,TGTGCCAGCTCACCAGACAGAACAGATACGCAGTATTTT
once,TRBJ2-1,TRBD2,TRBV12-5,CASGLGLAGYNEQFF,TGTGCTAGTGGTTTGGGTCTAGCGGGATACAATGAGCAGTTCTTC
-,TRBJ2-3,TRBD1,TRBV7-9,CASSSGDRSSTDTQYF,TGTGCCAGCAGCTCGGGGGACAGGTCTAGCACAGATACGCAGTATTTT
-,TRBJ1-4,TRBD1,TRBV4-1,CASSRSGTGHEKLFF,TGCGCCAGCAGCCGCTCCGGGACAGGTCATGAAAAACTGTTTTTT
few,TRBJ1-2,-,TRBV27,CASRRQLSNYGYTF,TGTGCCAGCAGGCGACAGCTTTCTAACTATGGCTACACCTTC